This TCR beta chain was sequenced during a study of identical twins. TCRdb reprocessed the 5' RACE reads via MiXCR and lists one record per CDR3 protein. The sample yields just under 550,000 distinct CDR3 sequences, about 16% seen once. After removal of 6 bases from V and 10 bases from J, the junction contained 8 bases not matched to a gene. This CDR3 has 13 amino acids. The same specimen was also included in a second study, on yellow fever vaccine responses in identical twins.

The V and J genes are TRBV12-3 or TRBV12-4 and TRBJ2-1; 8 nucleotides align to TRBD2. Sequenced: CD4+ T cells sorted from blood. The TCR sequence derives from a woman aged 18-29 years in good health. The CDR3 coding sequence is TGTGCCAGCAGAGGGGTAGCGGGGAACGAGCAGTTCTTC. It codes for CASRGVAGNEQFF.